Described below is a single TCR beta chain sequence and its context. The antigen is unknown. TCRdb's table, derived via immunoSEQ multiplex PCR, lists solely in-frame clones and lacks some. The sample contains approximately 2,000,000 clones, 85% to 95% of which appear only once. This sample was included in a study of shared clonotypes between healthy human individuals. Study conclusions and caveats: Estimated clonotype richness was generally higher in naive than memory subsets. The sole specimen, blood, was sampled, and tissue repertoires likely differ. Naive CD4 clonotypes overlapped across a handful of donors at around 4.8%.

Germline CDR1 reads MDHEN; CDR2 reads SYDVKM. This CDR3 has 14 residues. The V gene lost 5 bases and the J gene lost 5 bases, with 15 bases spanning the gap. The sample comprised naive CD4+ T cells from PBMCs. Documented subset: CD45RA+ positively selected. The V and J genes are TRBV28 and TRBJ2-5; D remains unclear. The receptor's source is a man aged 18-30 years in good health. Some clones in this sample may be carry-over from other donors' samples. In DNA, the CDR3 is TGTGCCAGCAGTCCTACGACAAAGGTTGAGACCCAGTACTTC. Its translation: CASSPTTKVETQYF.